Following are 23 T cell receptor beta chains from one sample sequenced in a study of shared clonotypes between healthy human individuals. Sequencing was performed with immunoSEQ multiplex PCR; in TCRdb, only in-frame clones are kept and a portion is missing. Of more than 400,000 clones in the sample, approximately 78% were seen once. Material for sequencing was PBMCs. These receptors originate from a middle-aged woman in good health. Some clones in this sample may be carry-over from other donors' samples.

The V gene is TRBV29-1, the J gene TRBJ2-7, with D possibly TRBD2 on 5 matching bases. CDR3 length equals 12 residues. CDR1 and CDR2 (germline): SQVTM, ANQGSEA. The V end was cut by 2 bases, the J end by 3 bases, with 8 bases between. The DNA of the CDR3 is TGCAGCGTTGAACGGGATAACTACGAGCAGTACTTC. This sequence encodes CSVERDNYEQYF.

With regard to this clone: This sample also contains other DNA sequences that code for the same CDR3. The chain combines TRBV7-6 with TRBJ2-2, with D unresolved. This CDR3 has 13 residues. V lost 5 bases and J 2 bases, leaving 6 bases between the germline ends. Germline CDR1 and CDR2: SGHVS and FNYEAQ. The CDR3 DNA follows: TGTGCCAGCAGCCTGACCAACACCGGGGAGCTGTTTTTT. It translates to CASSLTNTGELFF.

This chain links TRBV5-5 with TRBJ2-5; D not certain. CDR1 and CDR2 (germline): SGHKS, YYEKEE (reference sequence). V lost 0 bases to trimming and J lost 1 base, with 4 bases between them. The CDR3 extends over 13 amino acids. The CDR3 DNA follows: TGTGCCAGCAGCTTGGTGCCCCAAGAGACCCAGTACTTC. Protein sequence: CASSLVPQETQYF.

The chain joins TRBV2 to TRBJ2-5; D gene ambiguous. The DNA end is more similar to TRBJ2-7, so the J call may be wrong. The CDR3 length is 10 residues. The germline CDR1 and CDR2 sequences are SNHLY and FYNNEI. The CDR3 reads CASSNYEQYF. As DNA, the CDR3 is TGTGCCAGCAGTAACTACGAGCAGTACTTC.

The rearrangement uses TRBV28 and TRBJ2-1, with a tentative D call TRBD2 (6 bases). The germline V gene encodes CDR1 MDHEN and CDR2 SYDVKM. V gave up 6 bases and J gave up 8 bases, with 20 bases separating them. The length of the CDR3 is 15 residues. For the CDR3, the DNA is TGTGCCAGCAGCCAAGTTGGCGGGATCGCCGATGAGCAGTTCTTC. It codes for CASSQVGGIADEQFF.

This chain links TRBV7-2 with TRBJ1-5, with D maybe TRBD1 (5 bases). The CDR3 covers 15 residues. The V gene's germline CDR1 is SGHTA and CDR2 FQGNSA. Trimming shortened V by 6 bases and J by 6 bases, and 18 bases separated the two germline ends. The chain's CDR3 is CASSSNPQEGQPQHF. The CDR3 DNA reads TGTGCCAGCAGTAGTAACCCACAGGAGGGTCAGCCCCAGCATTTT.

This clone has a single count. The chain has TRBV5-1 and TRBJ2-2; the D gene is possibly TRBD1 (5 bases). CDR3 size: 15 residues. Trimming left V 0 bases short and J 6 bases short, with 12 bases between. The germline V gene has CDR1 SGHRS and CDR2 YFSETQ. In nucleotides, the CDR3 is TGCGCCAGCAGCTTGGAGGCAGGGAAGGCCGGGGAGCTGTTTTTT. This codes for CASSLEAGKAGELFF.

This chain connects TRBV28 to TRBJ2-2; 7 positions match TRBD2. This CDR3 has 14 amino acids. In germline, CDR1 is MDHEN, CDR2 SYDVKM. V was pared by 6 bases and J by 2 bases, with 3 bases of the junction left unmatched. The CDR3 DNA reads TGTGCCAGCAGGCGACTAGCTAACACCGGGGAGCTGTTTTTT. This translates into CASRRLANTGELFF.

This sequence joins TRBV6-4 and TRBJ1-1; the match to TRBD1 covers 7 bases. CDR3 length equals 12 residues. Germline-derived CDR1 and CDR2 are MRHNA and SNTAGT. J gave up 5 bases and V 11 bases, and 8 bases lay outside the gene matches. The CDR3 protein is CARPTGNTEAFF. The CDR3 nucleotides read TGTGCCCGCCCGACAGGGAATACTGAAGCTTTCTTT.

This clone was picked up a small number of times. The CDR3 DNA is TGTGCCAGCAGCCCGCTCAGCGGCACCGGGGAGCTGTTTTTT. This codes for CASSPLSGTGELFF. The V and J genes are TRBV7-6 and TRBJ2-2; tentatively, D is TRBD2 (5 bases). The germline V and J ends were trimmed by 5 bases and 4 bases, with 11 bases remaining between them. Germline-derived CDR1 and CDR2 are SGHVS and FNYEAQ. The CDR3 has 14 residues. Variable domain in full (rest from reference TRBV7-6 and TRBJ2-2): GAGVSQSPRYKVTKRGQDVALRCDPISGHVSLYWYRQALGQGPEFLTYFNYEAQQDKSGLPNDRFSAERPEGSISTLTIQRTEQRDSAMYRCASSPLSGTGELFFGEGSRLTVL.

This clone has more than one count but fewer than ten. The chain joins TRBV5-1 to TRBJ2-5, with D unresolved. CDR1 and CDR2 from the germline V gene are SGHRS and YFSETQ. CDR3 length: 14 residues. The V end was cut by 1 base, the J end by 1 base, with 8 bases between. This chain's CDR3 is CASSLSASQETQYF. As DNA, the CDR3 is TGCGCCAGCAGCTTGTCTGCTAGCCAAGAGACCCAGTACTTC.

This clone was counted between two and nine times. This chain connects TRBV4-3 to TRBJ2-2, with D maybe TRBD2 (6 bases). V dropped 4 bases and J dropped 7 bases, with 7 bases sitting between them. The germline V gene encodes CDR1 LGHNA and CDR2 YSLEER. CDR3 size: 12 residues. The CDR3 bases are TGCGCCAGCAGCCGGGGGGACGGGGAGCTGTTTTTT. Its protein is CASSRGDGELFF.

The gene calls are TRBV10-1 and TRBJ2-2, with 11 bases aligning to TRBD2. Germline V gene lookup returns CDR1 WNHNN and CDR2 SYGVQD (reference sequence). The CDR3 loop spans 15 amino acids. The V segment lost 5 bases and the J segment 3 bases; nucleotides outside the gene matches: 2. The CDR3 region has the DNA TGCGCCAGCAGTCCGGGACTAGCGGACACCGGGGAGCTGTTTTTT. It codes for CASSPGLADTGELFF.

The chain uses TRBV15 and TRBJ2-3; D call uncertain. Trimming took off 2 bases at V and 1 base at J, with 4 bases between the two ends. Germline V gene sequence: CDR1 LNHNV, CDR2 YYDKDF (reference sequence). There are 13 residues in the CDR3. In nucleotides, the CDR3 is TGTGCCACCAGCAGATCAGGCACAGATACGCAGTATTTT. This codes for CATSRSGTDTQYF.

As to this clone: Other DNA sequences within the sample encode an identical CDR3. This chain links TRBV15 with TRBJ1-5; possible D gene TRBD1, 5 bases. Germline CDR1 is LNHNV and CDR2 is YYDKDF (reference sequence). V was cut by 3 bases and J by 1 base, with 7 bases left in between. CDR3 length equals 14 residues. This CDR3 reads CATSRGRSNQPQHF. The CDR3 region has the DNA TGTGCCACCAGCAGGGGACGGAGCAATCAGCCCCAGCATTTT.

For this clone: One base separates it from a far larger clone, so it is likely a read error. The J gene is TRBJ1-3, the V gene TRBV15; 7 nucleotides line up with TRBD1. The germline V gene has CDR1 LNHNV and CDR2 YYDKDF (reference sequence). This CDR3 is built from 15 residues. This CDR3 is CATSTDRAAGNTMYF. Written as DNA, the CDR3 is TGTGCCACCAGCACAGACAGGGCGGCTGGAAACACCATGTATTTT. Based on the CDR3 plus reference TRBV15 and TRBJ1-3, the full variable domain is DAMVIQNPRYQVTQFGKPVTLSCSQTLNHNVMYWYQQKSSQAPKLLFHYYDKDFNNEADTPDNFQSRRPNTSFCFLDIRSPGLGDTAMYLCATSTDRAAGNTMYFGEGSWLTVV.

In regard to this clone: With a much larger clone just one base away, this may be a read error. The gene calls are TRBV4-2 and TRBJ2-7, with D possibly TRBD2 on 6 matching bases. Germline CDR1 reads LGHNA; CDR2 reads YNFKEQ. The CDR3 extends over 14 amino acids. The CDR3: CASSQSGSSYEQHF. CDR3 DNA: TGTGCCAGCAGCCAATCCGGGAGCTCCTACGAGCAGCACTTC.

The V gene is TRBV7-2, the J gene TRBJ2-1; 9 nucleotides align to TRBD2. Germline CDR1 and CDR2: SGHTA and FQGNSA. The CDR3 has 15 residues. J gave up 5 bases and V 5 bases, and 7 bases lay outside the gene matches. Here the CDR3 reads CASSQGSGSDNEQFF. The CDR3 DNA reads as TGTGCCAGCAGCCAAGGTAGCGGGAGTGACAATGAGCAGTTCTTC.

This rearrangement joins TRBV11-2 to TRBJ2-1, with TRBD2 matching over 8 bases. After removal of 1 base from V and 0 bases from J, the junction contained 5 bases not matched to a gene. Germline CDR1 and CDR2: SGHAT and FQNNGV. This CDR3 contains 17 residues. CDR3 sequence: CASSLVSGGSSYNEQFF. For the CDR3, the DNA is TGTGCCAGCAGCTTAGTAAGCGGGGGAAGCTCCTACAATGAGCAGTTCTTC.

This clone was observed a single time. V usage is TRBV29-1 and J usage is TRBJ1-2; D is perhaps TRBD1 (6 bases). Trimming pared 4 bases from V and 4 bases from J, leaving 13 bases between. This CDR3 is built from 13 residues. Germline V lookup: CDR1 SQVTM, CDR2 ANQGSEA. The CDR3 DNA reads as TGCAGCGTTGGATGGGGGGCCCGCTATGGCTACACCTTC. This encodes CSVGWGARYGYTF.

The rearrangement uses TRBV2 and TRBJ2-2; 8 nucleotides agree with TRBD1. Trimming at V came to 8 bases and at J to 4 bases, leaving 3 bases not matched to a gene. Looked up from germline, CDR1 is SNHLY and CDR2 is FYNNEI. The CDR3 covers 13 residues. The CDR3 nucleotides read TGTGCCAGCGGGGGACAGGCCACCGGGGAGCTGTTTTTT. Translation gives CASGGQATGELFF.

The chain employs TRBV5-4 and TRBJ2-7, with D possibly matching TRBD2 (5 bases). This CDR3 contains 13 residues. Germline CDR1 reads SGHNT; CDR2 reads YYREEE (reference sequence). With 5 bases removed from V and 7 bases from J, the gap between germline ends came to 16 bases. The CDR3 reads CASSQRDVKEQYF. DNA of the CDR3: TGTGCCAGCAGTCAGAGGGATGTAAAGGAGCAGTACTTC.

Many counts were recorded for this clone. The rearrangement joins TRBV11-2 to TRBJ2-5; no clear D. V lost 1 base to trimming and J lost 2 bases, with 8 bases between them. The CDR3 has 14 amino acids. In germline, CDR1 is SGHAT, CDR2 FQNNGV. The CDR3 DNA reads TGTGCCAGCAGCTTAGTGGTGGGGCAAGAGACCCAGTACTTC. Encoded protein: CASSLVVGQETQYF.